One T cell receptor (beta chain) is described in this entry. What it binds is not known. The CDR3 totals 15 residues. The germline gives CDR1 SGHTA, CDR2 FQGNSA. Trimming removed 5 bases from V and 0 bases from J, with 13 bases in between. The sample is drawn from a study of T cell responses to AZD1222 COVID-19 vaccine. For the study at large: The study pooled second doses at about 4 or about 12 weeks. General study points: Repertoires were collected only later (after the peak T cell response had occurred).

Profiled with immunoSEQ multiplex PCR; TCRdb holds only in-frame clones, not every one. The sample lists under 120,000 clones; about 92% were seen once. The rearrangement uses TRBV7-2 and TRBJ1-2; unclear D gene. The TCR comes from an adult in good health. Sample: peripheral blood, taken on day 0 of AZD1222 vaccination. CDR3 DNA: TGTGCCAGCAGCCCGGGCGGAGGTTCTAACTATGGCTACACCTTC. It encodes CASSPGGGSNYGYTF.